This T cell receptor beta chain was captured in a study of T cells of healthy individuals. Each CDR3 protein is one row after TCRdb ran MiXCR on the 5' RACE reads. The table records around 100,000 distinct CDR3 sequences, under 20% of them present only once. Germline CDR1 reads SGHDN; CDR2 reads FVKESK. This CDR3 is built from 13 residues. V was pared by 4 bases and J by 8 bases, with 11 bases between. The sequence derives from a human donor in good health. The V and J genes are TRBV14 and TRBJ1-4; possibly TRBD1 for D (5 bases). The DNA for the CDR3 is TGTGCCAGCAGCCGTAGGGGCCGAGAAAAACTGTTTTTT. Translated, it gives CASSRRGREKLFF.